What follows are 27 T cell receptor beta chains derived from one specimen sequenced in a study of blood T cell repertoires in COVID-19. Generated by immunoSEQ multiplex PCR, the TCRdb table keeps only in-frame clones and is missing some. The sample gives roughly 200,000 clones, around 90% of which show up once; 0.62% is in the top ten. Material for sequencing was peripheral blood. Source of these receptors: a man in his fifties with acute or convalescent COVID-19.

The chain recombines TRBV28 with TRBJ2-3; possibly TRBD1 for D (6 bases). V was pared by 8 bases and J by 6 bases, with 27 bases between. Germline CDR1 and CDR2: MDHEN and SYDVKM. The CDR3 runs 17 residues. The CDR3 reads CASPGEVGRVNKDTQYF. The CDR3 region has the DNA TGTGCCAGCCCAGGGGAAGTTGGCAGGGTAAATAAGGATACGCAGTATTTT.

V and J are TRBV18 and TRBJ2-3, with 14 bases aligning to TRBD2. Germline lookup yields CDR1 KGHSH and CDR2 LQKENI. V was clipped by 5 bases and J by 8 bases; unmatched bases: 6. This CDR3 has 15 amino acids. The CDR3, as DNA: TGTGCCAGCTCAACCGGGACTAGCGGGGGAAGTACGCAGTATTTT. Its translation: CASSTGTSGGSTQYF. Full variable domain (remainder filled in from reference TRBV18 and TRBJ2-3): NAGVMQNPRHLVRRRGQEARLRCSPMKGHSHVYWYRQLPEEGLKFMVYLQKENIIDESGMPKERFSAEFPKEGPSILRIQQVVRGDSAAYFCASSTGTSGGSTQYFGPGTRLTVL.

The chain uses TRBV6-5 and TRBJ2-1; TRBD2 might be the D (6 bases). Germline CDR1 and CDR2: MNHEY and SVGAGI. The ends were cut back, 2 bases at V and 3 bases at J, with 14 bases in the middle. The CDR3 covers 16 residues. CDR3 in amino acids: CASSYGYADYYNEQFF. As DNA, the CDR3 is TGTGCCAGCAGTTACGGGTACGCGGACTACTACAATGAGCAGTTCTTC.

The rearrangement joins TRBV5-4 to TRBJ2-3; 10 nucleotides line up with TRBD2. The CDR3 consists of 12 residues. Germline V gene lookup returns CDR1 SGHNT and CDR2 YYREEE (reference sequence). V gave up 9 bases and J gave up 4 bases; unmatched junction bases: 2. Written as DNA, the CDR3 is TGTGCCAAAAGCGGGGGGGCAGATACGCAGTATTTT. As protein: CAKSGGADTQYF.

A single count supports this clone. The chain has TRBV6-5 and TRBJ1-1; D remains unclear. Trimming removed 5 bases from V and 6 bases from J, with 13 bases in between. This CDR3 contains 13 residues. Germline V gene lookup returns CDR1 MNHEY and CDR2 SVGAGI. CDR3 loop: CASSQLAGAEAFF. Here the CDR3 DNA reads TGTGCCAGCAGTCAACTCGCCGGGGCTGAAGCTTTCTTT.

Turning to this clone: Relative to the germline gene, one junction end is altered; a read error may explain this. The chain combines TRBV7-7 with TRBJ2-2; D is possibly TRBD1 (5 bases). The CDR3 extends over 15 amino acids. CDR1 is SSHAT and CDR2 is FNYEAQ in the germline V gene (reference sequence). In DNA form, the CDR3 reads TGTGCTAGCAGCTTTAGTGGGGCGGACACCGGGGAGCTGTTTTTT. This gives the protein CASSFSGADTGELFF.

CDR3 coding DNA: TGTGCCAGCAGCTTATCGGGGGTCCAACGGGGGCAGTTCTTC. Its protein product is CASSLSGVQRGQFF. The V and J genes are TRBV5-8 and TRBJ2-1, with D perhaps matching TRBD2 (6 bases). CDR3 length: 14 amino acids. V was pared by 2 bases and J by 12 bases, with 18 bases between. Germline loops: CDR1 SGHTS, CDR2 YDEGEE.

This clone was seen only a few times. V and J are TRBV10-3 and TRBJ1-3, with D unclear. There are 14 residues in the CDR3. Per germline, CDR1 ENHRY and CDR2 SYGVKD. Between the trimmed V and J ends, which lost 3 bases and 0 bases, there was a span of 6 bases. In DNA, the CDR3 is TGTGCCATCAGTGACGTACTCTCTGGAAACACCATATATTTT. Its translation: CAISDVLSGNTIYF.

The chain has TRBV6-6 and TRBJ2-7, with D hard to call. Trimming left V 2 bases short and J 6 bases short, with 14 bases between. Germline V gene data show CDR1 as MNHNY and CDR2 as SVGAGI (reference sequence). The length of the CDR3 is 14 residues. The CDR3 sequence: CASSYGSGGGEQYV. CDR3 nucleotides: TGTGCCAGCAGTTACGGAAGTGGTGGCGGCGAGCAGTACGTC.

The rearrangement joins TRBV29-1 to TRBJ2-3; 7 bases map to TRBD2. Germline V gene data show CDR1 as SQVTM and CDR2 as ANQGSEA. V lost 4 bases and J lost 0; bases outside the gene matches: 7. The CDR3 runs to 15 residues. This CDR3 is CSVGVGTTSTDTQYF. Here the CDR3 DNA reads TGCAGCGTTGGGGTAGGGACTACCAGCACAGATACGCAGTATTTT.

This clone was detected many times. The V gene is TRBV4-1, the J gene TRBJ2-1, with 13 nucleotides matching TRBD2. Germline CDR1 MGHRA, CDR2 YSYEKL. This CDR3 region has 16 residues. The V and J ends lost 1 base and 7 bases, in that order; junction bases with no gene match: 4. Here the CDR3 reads CASSQAGLAGSNEQFF. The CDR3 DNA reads TGCGCCAGCAGCCAAGCGGGACTAGCGGGAAGTAATGAGCAGTTCTTC.

The CDR3 protein is CAISESGLSGNEKLFF. The CDR3 nucleotides read TGTGCCATCAGTGAGTCCGGACTTTCTGGGAATGAAAAACTGTTTTTT. The chain combines TRBV10-3 with TRBJ1-4; D remains unclear. V lost 0 bases and J 5 bases, leaving 13 bases between the germline ends. Germline assignment: CDR1 ENHRY and CDR2 SYGVKD. The CDR3 sequence is 16 residues long.

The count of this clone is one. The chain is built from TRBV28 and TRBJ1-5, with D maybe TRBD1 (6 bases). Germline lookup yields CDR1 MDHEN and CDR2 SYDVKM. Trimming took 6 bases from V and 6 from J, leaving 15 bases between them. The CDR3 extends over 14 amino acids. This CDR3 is CASRGGTSVQPQHF. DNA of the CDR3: TGTGCCAGCAGAGGGGGTACGTCGGTTCAGCCCCAGCATTTT.

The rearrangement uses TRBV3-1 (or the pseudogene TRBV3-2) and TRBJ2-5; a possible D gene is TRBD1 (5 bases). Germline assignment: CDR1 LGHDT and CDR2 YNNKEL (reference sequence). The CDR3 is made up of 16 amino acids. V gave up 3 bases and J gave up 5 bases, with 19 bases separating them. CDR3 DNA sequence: TGTGCCAGCAGCCACGGGCAGGACAATCCCATGGAGACCCAGTACTTC. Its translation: CASSHGQDNPMETQYF.

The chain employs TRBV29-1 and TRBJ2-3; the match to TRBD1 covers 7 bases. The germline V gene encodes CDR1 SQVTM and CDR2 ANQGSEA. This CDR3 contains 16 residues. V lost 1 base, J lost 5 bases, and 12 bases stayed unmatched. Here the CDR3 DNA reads TGCAGCGTTGAAGGACCGGGGCAGGGGGTAGGAGATACGCAGTATTTT. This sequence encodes CSVEGPGQGVGDTQYF.

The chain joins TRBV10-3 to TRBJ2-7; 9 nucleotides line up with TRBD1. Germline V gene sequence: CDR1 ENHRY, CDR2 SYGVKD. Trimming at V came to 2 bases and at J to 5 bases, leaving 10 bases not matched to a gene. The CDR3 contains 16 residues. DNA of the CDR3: TGTGCCATCAGTGAGCCGGACAGGGGACAGGCGCACGAGCAGTACTTC. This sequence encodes CAISEPDRGQAHEQYF.

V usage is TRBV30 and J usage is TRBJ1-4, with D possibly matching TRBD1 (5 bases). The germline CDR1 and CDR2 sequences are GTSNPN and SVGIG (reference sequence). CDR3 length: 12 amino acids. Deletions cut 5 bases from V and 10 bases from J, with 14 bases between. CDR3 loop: CAWDAGPGKLFF. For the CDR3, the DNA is TGTGCCTGGGACGCGGGGCCCGGAAAACTGTTTTTT.

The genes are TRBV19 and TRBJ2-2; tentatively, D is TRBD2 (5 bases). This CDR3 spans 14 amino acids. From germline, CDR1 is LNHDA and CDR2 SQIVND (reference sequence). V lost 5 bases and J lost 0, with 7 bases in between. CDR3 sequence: CASSPSPNTGELFF. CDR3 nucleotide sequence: TGTGCCAGTAGTCCTAGCCCGAACACCGGGGAGCTGTTTTTT. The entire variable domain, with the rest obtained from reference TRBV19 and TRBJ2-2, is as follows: DGGITQSPKYLFRKEGQNVTLSCEQNLNHDAMYWYRQDPGQGLRLIYYSQIVNDFQKGDIAEGYSVSREKKESFPLTVTSAQKNPTAFYLCASSPSPNTGELFFGEGSRLTVL.

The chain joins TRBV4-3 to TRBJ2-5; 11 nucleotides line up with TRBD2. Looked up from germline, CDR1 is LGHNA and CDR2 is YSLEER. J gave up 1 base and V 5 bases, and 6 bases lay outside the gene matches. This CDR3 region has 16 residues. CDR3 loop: CASSATSGALQETQYF. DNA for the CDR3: TGCGCCAGCAGCGCGACTAGCGGGGCCCTCCAAGAGACCCAGTACTTC.

DNA for the CDR3: TGTGCCACCAGCGACTCCGGAAACACCATATATTTT. As protein: CATSDSGNTIYF. This chain links TRBV24-1 with TRBJ1-3; D gene uncertain. Trimming stripped 7 bases from V and 4 bases from J, with 7 bases between. Per the germline V gene, CDR1 is KGHDR and CDR2 is SFDVKD. This CDR3 is built from 12 residues.

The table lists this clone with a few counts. The CDR3 is CATSEYARTGELFF. For the CDR3, the DNA is TGTGCCACCAGTGAGTACGCGCGGACCGGGGAGCTGTTTTTT. The chain carries TRBV24-1 and TRBJ2-2; D is unclear. This CDR3 has 14 amino acids. CDR1 is KGHDR, CDR2 SFDVKD, per germline. V was pared by 4 bases and J by 5 bases, with 10 bases between.

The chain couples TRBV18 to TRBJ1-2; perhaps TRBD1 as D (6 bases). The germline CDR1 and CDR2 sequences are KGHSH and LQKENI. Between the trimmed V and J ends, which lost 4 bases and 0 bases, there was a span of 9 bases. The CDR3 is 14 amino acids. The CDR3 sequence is CASSLDRPNYGYTF. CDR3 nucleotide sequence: TGTGCCAGCTCACTTGACAGGCCTAACTATGGCTACACCTTC.

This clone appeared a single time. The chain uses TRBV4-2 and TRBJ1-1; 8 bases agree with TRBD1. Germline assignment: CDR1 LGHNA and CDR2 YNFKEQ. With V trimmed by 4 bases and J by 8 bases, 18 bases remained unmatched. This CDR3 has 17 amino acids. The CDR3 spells CASSLLDRDEPSREAFF. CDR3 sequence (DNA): TGTGCCAGCAGCCTCCTGGACAGGGACGAACCCTCCCGGGAAGCTTTCTTT.

The CDR3 DNA is TGTGCCAGCAGCTTAGCGCTGGGGCGCTCCTACGAGCAGTACTTC. Translated: CASSLALGRSYEQYF. This sequence joins TRBV7-2 and TRBJ2-7, with D possibly TRBD1 on 5 matching bases. The CDR3 extends over 15 amino acids. Germline values: CDR1 SGHTA, CDR2 FQGNSA. V was trimmed by 0 bases and J by 0 bases, leaving 9 bases between them.

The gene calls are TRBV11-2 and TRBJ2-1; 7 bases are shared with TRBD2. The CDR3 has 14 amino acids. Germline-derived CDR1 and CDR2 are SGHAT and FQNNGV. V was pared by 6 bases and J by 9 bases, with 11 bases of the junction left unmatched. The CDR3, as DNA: TGTGCCAGCAGACACGGGACGGGCGGGGGTGAGCAGTTCTTC. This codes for CASRHGTGGGEQFF.

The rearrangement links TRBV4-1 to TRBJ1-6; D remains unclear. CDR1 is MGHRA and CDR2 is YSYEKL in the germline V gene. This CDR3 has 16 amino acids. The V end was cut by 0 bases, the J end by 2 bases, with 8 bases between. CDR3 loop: CASSQDISTYNSPLHF. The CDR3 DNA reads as TGCGCCAGCAGCCAAGATATTAGCACCTATAATTCACCCCTCCACTTT.

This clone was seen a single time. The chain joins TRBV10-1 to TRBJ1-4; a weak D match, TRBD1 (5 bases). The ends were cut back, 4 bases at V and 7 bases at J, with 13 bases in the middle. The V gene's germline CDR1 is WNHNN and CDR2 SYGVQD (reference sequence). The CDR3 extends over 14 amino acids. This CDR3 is CASSGPDTGEKLFF. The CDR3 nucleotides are TGCGCCAGCAGTGGCCCGGACACCGGTGAAAAACTGTTTTTT.